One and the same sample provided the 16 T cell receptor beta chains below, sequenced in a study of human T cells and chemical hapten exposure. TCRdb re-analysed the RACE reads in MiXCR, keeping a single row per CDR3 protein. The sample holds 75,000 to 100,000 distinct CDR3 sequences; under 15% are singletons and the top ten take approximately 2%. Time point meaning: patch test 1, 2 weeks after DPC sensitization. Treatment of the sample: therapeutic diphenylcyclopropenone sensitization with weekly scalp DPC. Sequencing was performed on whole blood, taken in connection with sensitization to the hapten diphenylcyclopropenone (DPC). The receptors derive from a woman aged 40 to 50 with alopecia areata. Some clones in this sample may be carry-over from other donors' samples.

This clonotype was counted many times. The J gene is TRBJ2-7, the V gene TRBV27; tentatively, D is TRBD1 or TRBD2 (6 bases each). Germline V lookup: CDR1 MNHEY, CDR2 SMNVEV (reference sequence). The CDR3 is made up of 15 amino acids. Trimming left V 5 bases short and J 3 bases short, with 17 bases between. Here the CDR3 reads CASSRGAADSYEQYF. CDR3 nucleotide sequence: TGTGCCAGCAGTAGGGGGGCAGCGGACAGCTACGAGCAGTACTTC.

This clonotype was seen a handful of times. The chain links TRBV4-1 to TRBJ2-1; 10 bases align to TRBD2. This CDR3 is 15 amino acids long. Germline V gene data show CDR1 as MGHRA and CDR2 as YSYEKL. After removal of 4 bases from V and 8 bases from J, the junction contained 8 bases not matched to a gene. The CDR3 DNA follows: TGCGCCAGCAGCCTAGCGGGGGGAGGGCCCGATGAGCAGTTCTTC. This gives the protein CASSLAGGGPDEQFF.

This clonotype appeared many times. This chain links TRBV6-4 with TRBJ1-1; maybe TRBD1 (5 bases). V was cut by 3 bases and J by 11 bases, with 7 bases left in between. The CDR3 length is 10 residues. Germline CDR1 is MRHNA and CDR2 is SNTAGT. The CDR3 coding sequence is TGTGCCAGCAGTGAATGGGGGGCTTTCTTT. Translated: CASSEWGAFF.

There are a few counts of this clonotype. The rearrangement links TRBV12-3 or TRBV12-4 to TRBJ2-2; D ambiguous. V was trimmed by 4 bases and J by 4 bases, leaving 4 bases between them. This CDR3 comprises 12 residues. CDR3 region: CASSSATGELFF. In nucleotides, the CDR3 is TGTGCCAGCAGTTCCGCCACCGGGGAGCTGTTTTTT.

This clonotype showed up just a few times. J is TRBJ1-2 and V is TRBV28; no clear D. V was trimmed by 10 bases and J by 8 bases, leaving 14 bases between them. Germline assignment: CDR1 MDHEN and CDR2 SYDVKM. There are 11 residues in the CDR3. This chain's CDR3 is CANQSPGGYTF. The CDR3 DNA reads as TGTGCCAACCAATCGCCCGGAGGCTACACCTTC.

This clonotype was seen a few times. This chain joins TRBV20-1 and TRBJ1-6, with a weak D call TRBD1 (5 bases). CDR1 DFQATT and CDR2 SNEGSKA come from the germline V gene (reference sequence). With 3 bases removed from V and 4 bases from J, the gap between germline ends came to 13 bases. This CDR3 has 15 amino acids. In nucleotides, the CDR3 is TGCAGTGCTAGCCAGAAAGGGACGTATAATTCACCCCTCCACTTT. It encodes CSASQKGTYNSPLHF.

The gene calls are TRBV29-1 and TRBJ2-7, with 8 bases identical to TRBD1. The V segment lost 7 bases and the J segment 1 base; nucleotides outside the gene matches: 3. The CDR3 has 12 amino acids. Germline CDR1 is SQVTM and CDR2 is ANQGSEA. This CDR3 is CSAGTGSYEQYF. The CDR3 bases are TGCAGCGCCGGGACAGGTTCCTACGAGCAGTACTTC.

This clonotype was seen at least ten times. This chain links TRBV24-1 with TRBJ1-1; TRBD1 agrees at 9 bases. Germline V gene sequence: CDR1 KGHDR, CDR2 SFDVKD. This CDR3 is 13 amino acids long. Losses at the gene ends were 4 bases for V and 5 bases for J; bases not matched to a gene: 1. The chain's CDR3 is CATSEGQGTEAFF. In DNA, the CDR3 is TGTGCCACCAGTGAGGGACAGGGAACTGAAGCTTTCTTT.

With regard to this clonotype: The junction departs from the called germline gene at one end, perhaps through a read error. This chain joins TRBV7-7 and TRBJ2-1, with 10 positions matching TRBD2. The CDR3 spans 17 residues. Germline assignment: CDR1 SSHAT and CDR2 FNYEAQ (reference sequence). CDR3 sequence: CASSQTPGLANLDEQFF. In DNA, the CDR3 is TGTGCTAGCAGTCAAACACCGGGACTAGCGAATTTAGATGAGCAGTTCTTC. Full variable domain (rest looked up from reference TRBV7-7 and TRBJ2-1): GAGVSQSPRYKVTKRGQDVTLRCDPISSHATLYWYQQALGQGPEFLTYFNYEAQPDKSGLPSDRFSAERPEGSISTLTIQRTEQRDSAMYRCASSQTPGLANLDEQFFGPGTRLTVL.

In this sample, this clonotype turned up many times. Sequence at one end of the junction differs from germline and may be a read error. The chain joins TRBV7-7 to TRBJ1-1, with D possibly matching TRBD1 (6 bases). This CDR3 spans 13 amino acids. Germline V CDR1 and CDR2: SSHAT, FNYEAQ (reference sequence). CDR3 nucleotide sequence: TGTGCTAGCAGCTCTAACAGGGACACTGAAGCTTTCTTT. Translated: CASSSNRDTEAFF.

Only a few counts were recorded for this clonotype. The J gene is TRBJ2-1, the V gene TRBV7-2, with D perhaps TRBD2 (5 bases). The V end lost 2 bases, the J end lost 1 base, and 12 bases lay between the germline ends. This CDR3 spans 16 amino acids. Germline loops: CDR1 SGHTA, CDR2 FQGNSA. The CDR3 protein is CASSLIFRGSYNEQFF. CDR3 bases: TGTGCCAGCAGCTTAATCTTTCGGGGATCCTACAATGAGCAGTTCTTC.

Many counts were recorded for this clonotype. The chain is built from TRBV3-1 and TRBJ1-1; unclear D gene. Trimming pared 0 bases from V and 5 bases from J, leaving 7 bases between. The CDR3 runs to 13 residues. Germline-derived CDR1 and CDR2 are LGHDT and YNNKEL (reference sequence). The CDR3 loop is CASSQELYTEAFF. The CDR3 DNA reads TGTGCCAGCAGCCAAGAGTTGTATACTGAAGCTTTCTTT.

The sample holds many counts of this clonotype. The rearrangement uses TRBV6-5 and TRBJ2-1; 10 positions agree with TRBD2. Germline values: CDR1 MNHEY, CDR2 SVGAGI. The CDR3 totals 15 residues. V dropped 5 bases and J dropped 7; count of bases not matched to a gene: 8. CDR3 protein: CASSPWSSGSNEQFF. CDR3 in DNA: TGTGCCAGCAGTCCCTGGTCTAGCGGGAGTAATGAGCAGTTCTTC.

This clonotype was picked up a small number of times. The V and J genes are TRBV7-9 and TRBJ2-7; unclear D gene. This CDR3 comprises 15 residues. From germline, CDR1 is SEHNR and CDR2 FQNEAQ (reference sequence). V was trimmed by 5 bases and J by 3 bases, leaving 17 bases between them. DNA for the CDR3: TGTGCCAGCAGCCCGGGCCCGACCAGGAACTACGAGCAGTACTTC. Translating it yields CASSPGPTRNYEQYF.

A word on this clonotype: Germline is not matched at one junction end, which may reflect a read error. Written as DNA, the CDR3 is TGTGCCAGCAGCCCGACAGGCAAACAGCCCCAGCATTTT. It encodes CASSPTGKQPQHF. This chain joins TRBV3-1 and TRBJ1-5; D might be TRBD1 (6 bases). In germline, CDR1 is LGHDT, CDR2 YNNKEL (reference sequence). The CDR3 runs to 13 residues.

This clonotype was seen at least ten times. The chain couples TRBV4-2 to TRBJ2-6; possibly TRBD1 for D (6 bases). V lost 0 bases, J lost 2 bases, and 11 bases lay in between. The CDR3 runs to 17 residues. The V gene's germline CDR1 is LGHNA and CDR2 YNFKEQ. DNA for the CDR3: TGTGCCAGCAGCCAAGATTTCGCAGGGGCTGGGGCCAACGTCCTGACTTTC. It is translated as CASSQDFAGAGANVLTF.